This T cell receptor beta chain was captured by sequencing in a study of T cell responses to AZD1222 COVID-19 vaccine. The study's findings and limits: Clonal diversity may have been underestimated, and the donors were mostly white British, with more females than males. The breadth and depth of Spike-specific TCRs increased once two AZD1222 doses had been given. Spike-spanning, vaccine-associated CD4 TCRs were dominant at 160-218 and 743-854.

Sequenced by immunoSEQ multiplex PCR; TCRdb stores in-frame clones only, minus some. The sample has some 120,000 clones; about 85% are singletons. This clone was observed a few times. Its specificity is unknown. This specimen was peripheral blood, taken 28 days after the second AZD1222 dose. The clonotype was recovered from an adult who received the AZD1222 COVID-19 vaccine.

Written as DNA, the CDR3 is TGTGCCAGCAGCTTGTGGGACAGGGTAAATCAGCCCCAGCATTTT. This translates into CASSLWDRVNQPQHF. V is TRBV5-6 and J is TRBJ1-5; 9 positions agree with TRBD1. Germline V gene lookup returns CDR1 SGHDT and CDR2 YYEEEE. With V trimmed by 1 base and J by 4 bases, 3 bases remained unmatched. This CDR3 has 15 residues. Full variable domain (missing parts from reference TRBV5-6 and TRBJ1-5): DAGVTQSPTHLIKTRGQQVTLRCSPKSGHDTVSWYQQALGQGPQFIFQYYEEEERQRGNFPDRFSGHQFPNYSSELNVNALLLGDSALYLCASSLWDRVNQPQHFGDGTRLSIL.